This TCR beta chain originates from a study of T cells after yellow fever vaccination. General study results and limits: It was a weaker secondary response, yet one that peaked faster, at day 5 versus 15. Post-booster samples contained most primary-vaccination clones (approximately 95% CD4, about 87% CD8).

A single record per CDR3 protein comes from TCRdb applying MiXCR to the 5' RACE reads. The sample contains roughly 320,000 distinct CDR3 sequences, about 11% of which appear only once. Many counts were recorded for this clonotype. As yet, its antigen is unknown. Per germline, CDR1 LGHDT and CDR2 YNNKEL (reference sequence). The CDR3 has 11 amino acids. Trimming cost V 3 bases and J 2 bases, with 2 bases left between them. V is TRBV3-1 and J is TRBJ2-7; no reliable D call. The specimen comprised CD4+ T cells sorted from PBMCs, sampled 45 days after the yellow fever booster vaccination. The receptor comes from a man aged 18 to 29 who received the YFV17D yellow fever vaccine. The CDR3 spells CASSHTYEQYF. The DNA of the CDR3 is TGTGCCAGCAGCCACACCTACGAGCAGTACTTC.